Listed below are T cell receptor beta chains from one sample, sequenced in a study of T cells after posttransplantation cyclophosphamide. The method was immunoSEQ multiplex PCR; TCRdb's version includes in-frame clones alone and lacks a portion of them. The profile shows tens of thousands of clones, about 90% of them singletons. The sequences come from PBMCs, collected about 60 days after allogeneic stem cell transplant with posttransplant cyclophosphamide. The receptors were sampled from a male patient between 60 and 69 years old who received an allogeneic stem cell transplant from a related donor and was CMV-positive. Some of the T cells may derive from the graft donor. CDR3s include the opening cysteine and the closing phenylalanine or tryptophan. A D gene is named only where the DNA matches it firmly. The size field is filled for only some rows; it gives once, few, many or a size class.

j_call v_call d_call clone_size cdr3_aa cdr3_nt
TRBJ2-2 TRBV5-1 . . CASSSHPDTGELFF TGCGCCAGCAGCTCCCACCCAGACACCGGGGAGCTGTTTTTT
TRBJ1-1 TRBV9 . . CASTATPELTEAFF TGTGCCAGCACCGCAACCCCGGAGCTCACTGAAGCTTTCTTT
TRBJ2-1 TRBV7-9 TRBD2 once CASSLVGGGAGEQFF TGTGCCAGCAGCTTAGTTGGCGGGGGGGCGGGTGAGCAGTTCTTC
TRBJ1-1 TRBV10-3 . . CAISESGGTEAFF TGTGCCATCAGTGAGTCGGGGGGCACTGAAGCTTTCTTT
TRBJ2-7 TRBV5-1 TRBD1 . CASSLRQGSYEQYF TGCGCCAGCAGCTTGCGACAGGGATCCTACGAGCAGTACTTC
TRBJ1-2 TRBV25-1 . . CASSESTGPKSYGYTF TGTGCCAGCAGTGAATCCACAGGACCGAAGTCCTATGGCTACACCTTC
TRBJ2-3 TRBV5-6 . . CASSAGRTDTQYF TGTGCCAGCAGCGCGGGGAGGACAGATACGCAGTATTTT
TRBJ1-6 TRBV14 . . CASSPGVGGSPLHF TGTGCCAGCAGCCCAGGGGTTGGGGGTTCACCCCTCCACTTT
TRBJ2-5 TRBV5-1 TRBD1 . CASSPGTGEETQYF TGCGCCAGCAGCCCCGGGACAGGGGAAGAGACCCAGTACTTC
TRBJ1-5 TRBV18 . . CASSPGGGPNQPQHF TGTGCCAGCTCACCAGGAGGAGGGCCAAATCAGCCCCAGCATTTT
TRBJ2-3 TRBV29-1 TRBD1 . CSGLRQGRADTQYF TGCAGCGGGCTCCGACAGGGTAGGGCAGATACGCAGTATTTT
TRBJ2-3 TRBV27 TRBD2 . CASNGAGGKSTDTQYF TGTGCCAGCAATGGAGCGGGGGGGAAATCCACAGATACGCAGTATTTT
TRBJ2-3 TRBV9 . . CASSPRKEGADTQYF TGTGCCAGCAGCCCACGCAAAGAAGGGGCAGATACGCAGTATTTT
TRBJ2-5 TRBV5-4 TRBD2 once CASSPTRGGGLETQYF TGTGCCAGCAGCCCCACCCGGGGCGGGGGGTTGGAGACCCAGTACTTC
TRBJ1-2 TRBV5-6 TRBD1 few CASSSAGGYGYTF TGTGCCAGCAGCTCGGCAGGGGGCTATGGCTACACCTTC
TRBJ1-5 TRBV6-1 . . CASISLYSNQPQHF TGTGCCAGCATTAGCCTTTATAGCAATCAGCCCCAGCATTTT
TRBJ2-7 TRBV11-2 TRBD2 . CASRPGLAPGYEQYF TGTGCCAGCAGGCCCGGACTAGCGCCGGGCTACGAGCAGTACTTC
TRBJ2-3 TRBV5-1 . . CASSFDSSTDTQYF TGCGCCAGCAGCTTCGACAGCAGCACAGATACGCAGTATTTT
TRBJ1-5 TRBV4-1 TRBD1 . CASRRVSVGQEPQHF TGCGCCAGCCGCCGGGTCTCGGTGGGACAGGAGCCCCAGCATTTT
TRBJ2-1 TRBV12-5 . . CASGLGQSSYNEQFF TGTGCTAGTGGTTTGGGACAGAGCTCCTACAATGAGCAGTTCTTC
TRBJ2-2 TRBV2 TRBD1 . CASKNEGTGIGELFF TGTGCCAGCAAGAACGAGGGGACAGGGATCGGGGAGCTGTTTTTT
TRBJ1-5 TRBV25-1 . few CASSKTGTNQPQHF TGTGCCAGCAGTAAAACAGGGACCAATCAGCCCCAGCATTTT
TRBJ2-1 TRBV9 TRBD1 . CASSVGTGSSNEQFF TGTGCCAGCAGCGTCGGGACAGGGTCTAGCAATGAGCAGTTCTTC
TRBJ1-2 TRBV6-5 . . CASRYRENYGYTF TGTGCCAGCAGGTACAGGGAGAACTATGGCTACACCTTC
TRBJ1-5 TRBV19 . . CASSMAGLNDQPQHF TGTGCCAGTAGTATGGCAGGGCTCAACGATCAGCCCCAGCATTTT
TRBJ2-3 TRBV30 . . CAWRQGLFDSDTQYF TGTGCCTGGAGACAGGGATTGTTTGATTCAGATACGCAGTATTTT
TRBJ1-1 TRBV19 . . CASGYGSTEAFF TGTGCCAGTGGCTACGGGTCCACTGAAGCTTTCTTT
TRBJ1-1 TRBV6-1 TRBD1 few CASWDRVNTEAFF TGTGCCAGCTGGGACAGGGTGAACACTGAAGCTTTCTTT
TRBJ1-6 TRBV4-1 . . CASSQVGQHYNSPLHF TGCGCCAGCAGCCAAGTTGGACAGCACTATAATTCACCCCTCCACTTT
TRBJ1-1 TRBV11-2 . few CASSLISPPTGSTEAFF TGTGCCAGCAGCTTAATATCCCCCCCGACAGGATCCACTGAAGCTTTCTTT
TRBJ1-1 TRBV10-2 . . CASSLGPTTEAFF TGCGCCAGCAGTTTGGGGCCTACCACTGAAGCTTTCTTT
TRBJ1-3 TRBV18 . once CASSTGYSGNTIYF TGTGCCAGCTCAACAGGTTACTCTGGAAACACCATATATTTT
TRBJ1-1 TRBV5-1 . . CASSPQGGRNTEAFF TGCGCCAGCAGCCCCCAGGGTGGCAGGAACACTGAAGCTTTCTTT
TRBJ2-3 TRBV10-1 . . CASSRQGTDTQYF TGCGCCAGCAGCAGGCAGGGTACAGATACGCAGTATTTT
TRBJ1-1 TRBV27 TRBD1 . CASSLSGDRNTEAFF TGTGCCAGCAGTTTATCGGGGGACAGGAACACTGAAGCTTTCTTT
TRBJ1-1 TRBV28 . . CASTMNTEAFF TGTGCCAGCACCATGAACACTGAAGCTTTCTTT
TRBJ2-2 TRBV4-2 TRBD2 . CASSQGPIVSGGAQTGELFF TGTGCCAGCAGCCAAGGCCCCATCGTTAGCGGGGGGGCTCAAACCGGGGAGCTGTTTTTT
TRBJ2-2 TRBV5-1 . once CASSFVIGTSNTGELFF TGCGCCAGCAGCTTCGTAATTGGGACATCGAACACCGGGGAGCTGTTTTTT
TRBJ1-5 TRBV7-8 TRBD1 . CASSSDRGKGQPQHF TGTGCCAGCAGCTCAGACAGGGGAAAGGGTCAGCCCCAGCATTTT
TRBJ2-2 TRBV29-1 TRBD2 . CSVGRGAATGELFF TGCAGCGTGGGGCGGGGGGCAGCCACCGGGGAGCTGTTTTTT
TRBJ2-3 TRBV5-6 . once CASSSQNGGGTQYF TGTGCCAGCAGCTCACAAAACGGAGGAGGTACGCAGTATTTT